The clone carrying this TCR beta chain appeared a single time. Germline CDR1 reads GTSNPN; CDR2 reads SVGIG (reference sequence). The V gene lost 2 bases and the J gene lost 6 bases, with 10 bases spanning the gap. The CDR3 spans 13 residues. These data originate in a study of cytomegalovirus exposure and HLA in healthy donors. PCR amplification relied on 60 Vbeta primers (plus 13 Jbeta primers). Original data processing: About 11 million shared chains were among the about 80 million unique TCR beta chains that a later analysis counted. Clones were read by immunoSEQ multiplex PCR, and TCRdb kept only the in-frame ones, dropping some. V, J and clone size were drawn from that table, and D and trimming were deduced from the DNA. The data hold about 93,000 clones, with approximately 69% observed a single time.

The sequence was collected from a boy younger than 18 in good health and CMV-seropositive. The V and J genes are TRBV30 and TRBJ1-4; maybe TRBD1 (6 bases). Sample: PBMCs. The CDR3 spells CAWSRGIDEKLFF. CDR3 nucleotide sequence: TGTGCCTGGAGTAGGGGGATTGATGAAAAACTGTTTTTT. Variable domain in full (rest from reference TRBV30 and TRBJ1-4): SQTIHQWPATLVQPVGSPLSLECTVEGTSNPNLYWYRQAAGRGLQLLFYSVGIGQISSEVPQNLSASRPQDRQFILSSKKLLLSDSGFYLCAWSRGIDEKLFFGSGTQLSVL.